These T cell receptor beta chains were read from a single sample in a study of shared clonotypes between healthy human individuals. This table comes from immunoSEQ multiplex PCR, and its TCRdb copy is limited to in-frame clones, with some not included. The data show approximately 1,500,000 clones, roughly 98% seen once. Sequencing was carried out using naive CD4+ T cells sorted from blood. These receptors were obtained from a man in his thirties or forties in good health. The CDR3 runs from the conserved cysteine through the conserved F or W. Fields, in order: V gene, J gene, clone size, D gene, CDR3 protein, CDR3 DNA. The D gene is left open where the match is weak. Clone size is given for some rows only: seen once, a few or many times, or a class if the clone is expanded.

v_gene: TRBV11-2; j_gene: TRBJ2-5; abundance: .; d_gene: TRBD1; CDR3aa: CASSAGGETQYF; CDR3nt: TGTGCCAGCAGTGCAGGGGGAGAGACCCAGTACTTC
v_gene: TRBV14; j_gene: TRBJ1-1; abundance: .; d_gene: .; CDR3aa: CASSQDLGSAFF; CDR3nt: TGTGCCAGCAGCCAAGATTTGGGTTCAGCTTTCTTT
v_gene: TRBV11-2; j_gene: TRBJ2-5; abundance: .; d_gene: .; CDR3aa: CASSLKGQLLQETQYF; CDR3nt: TGTGCCAGCAGCTTAAAAGGACAGCTTCTACAAGAGACCCAGTACTTC
v_gene: TRBV7-9; j_gene: TRBJ2-3; abundance: .; d_gene: .; CDR3aa: CASSTPDGQYF; CDR3nt: TGTGCCAGCAGCACCCCGGACGGGCAGTATTTT
v_gene: TRBV28; j_gene: TRBJ1-2; abundance: .; d_gene: .; CDR3aa: CASSLKGLSDGYTF; CDR3nt: TGTGCCAGCAGTTTGAAAGGGCTGTCCGATGGCTACACCTTC
v_gene: TRBV5-4; j_gene: TRBJ2-7; abundance: .; d_gene: .; CDR3aa: CASSFPGSYEQYF; CDR3nt: TGTGCCAGCAGCTTCCCGGGTAGCTACGAGCAGTACTTC
v_gene: TRBV9; j_gene: TRBJ2-7; abundance: .; d_gene: .; CDR3aa: CASSPRNVDPQYF; CDR3nt: TGTGCCAGCAGCCCCAGGAACGTCGATCCGCAGTACTTC
v_gene: TRBV12-5; j_gene: TRBJ2-1; abundance: once; d_gene: .; CDR3aa: CASGLDPSTEQFF; CDR3nt: TGTGCTAGTGGTTTGGACCCATCCACTGAGCAGTTCTTC
v_gene: TRBV6-6; j_gene: TRBJ2-2; abundance: .; d_gene: .; CDR3aa: CASVTVNTGELFF; CDR3nt: TGTGCCAGCGTTACGGTGAACACCGGGGAGCTGTTTTTT
v_gene: TRBV9; j_gene: TRBJ1-2; abundance: .; d_gene: TRBD1; CDR3aa: CASSLRQGDLKGYTF; CDR3nt: TGTGCCAGCAGCCTTCGACAGGGGGACTTGAAAGGCTACACCTTC
v_gene: TRBV14; j_gene: TRBJ2-1; abundance: .; d_gene: TRBD2; CDR3aa: CASSHRSGRVNNEQFF; CDR3nt: TGTGCCAGCAGCCACCGTAGCGGGAGGGTCAACAATGAGCAGTTCTTC
v_gene: TRBV5-4; j_gene: TRBJ2-3; abundance: .; d_gene: .; CDR3aa: CASSASQGPGTQYF; CDR3nt: TGTGCCAGCAGCGCCTCCCAAGGTCCGGGTACGCAGTATTTT
v_gene: TRBV7-9; j_gene: TRBJ2-7; abundance: .; d_gene: TRBD2; CDR3aa: CASSLGVDLLAGRYEQYF; CDR3nt: TGTGCCAGCAGCTTAGGGGTAGATTTGCTAGCGGGCCGCTACGAGCAGTACTTC
v_gene: TRBV19; j_gene: TRBJ2-5; abundance: once; d_gene: .; CDR3aa: CASSIGGRETQYF; CDR3nt: TGTGCCAGTAGTATAGGGGGTCGCGAGACCCAGTACTTC
v_gene: TRBV30; j_gene: TRBJ2-3; abundance: .; d_gene: .; CDR3aa: CAWSSGSSTDTQYF; CDR3nt: TGTGCCTGGAGCTCCGGGTCTAGCACAGATACGCAGTATTTT
v_gene: TRBV5-1; j_gene: TRBJ2-3; abundance: .; d_gene: .; CDR3aa: CASSLRDRGTDTQYF; CDR3nt: TGCGCCAGCAGCTTGCGAGACAGAGGCACAGATACGCAGTATTTT
v_gene: TRBV7-6; j_gene: TRBJ2-4; abundance: .; d_gene: TRBD1; CDR3aa: CASSSRQGELKNIQYF; CDR3nt: TGTGCCAGCAGCTCCAGACAGGGAGAATTGAAAAACATTCAGTACTTC
v_gene: TRBV18; j_gene: TRBJ1-1; abundance: .; d_gene: TRBD1; CDR3aa: CASSILIRTGLLNTEAFF; CDR3nt: TGTGCCAGCTCAATACTTATACGGACAGGCCTACTAAACACTGAAGCTTTCTTT
v_gene: TRBV5-4; j_gene: TRBJ2-3; abundance: .; d_gene: TRBD2; CDR3aa: CASSLNSGADTQYF; CDR3nt: TGTGCCAGCAGCTTGAATAGCGGGGCAGATACGCAGTATTTT
v_gene: TRBV14; j_gene: TRBJ2-7; abundance: .; d_gene: .; CDR3aa: CASSHGSYEQYF; CDR3nt: TGTGCCAGCAGCCACGGCTCCTACGAGCAGTACTTC
v_gene: TRBV18; j_gene: TRBJ2-2; abundance: .; d_gene: TRBD2; CDR3aa: CASSQAVAGVSTGELFF; CDR3nt: TGTGCCAGCTCGCAAGCCGTAGCGGGAGTCTCCACCGGGGAGCTGTTTTTT
v_gene: TRBV21-1; j_gene: TRBJ2-2; abundance: .; d_gene: .; CDR3aa: CASSKPWTGNTGELFF; CDR3nt: TGTGCCAGCAGCAAACCTTGGACAGGGAACACCGGGGAGCTGTTTTTT
v_gene: TRBV10-2; j_gene: TRBJ2-3; abundance: .; d_gene: TRBD2; CDR3aa: CASSDLYLADCTDTQYF; CDR3nt: TGCGCCAGCAGTGACCTCTACCTAGCGGACTGCACAGATACGCAGTATTTT
v_gene: TRBV18; j_gene: TRBJ2-2; abundance: .; d_gene: TRBD1; CDR3aa: CASSPRGQGNTGELFF; CDR3nt: TGTGCCAGCTCACCGAGGGGACAGGGAAACACCGGGGAGCTGTTTTTT
v_gene: TRBV6-4; j_gene: TRBJ2-1; abundance: .; d_gene: TRBD1; CDR3aa: CASSATGTGGYEQFF; CDR3nt: TGTGCCAGCAGTGCCACCGGGACAGGGGGATATGAGCAGTTCTTC
v_gene: TRBV10-3; j_gene: TRBJ2-2; abundance: .; d_gene: .; CDR3aa: CAISETGKNTGELFF; CDR3nt: TGTGCCATCAGTGAGACCGGGAAGAACACCGGGGAGCTGTTTTTT
v_gene: TRBV6-1; j_gene: TRBJ1-5; abundance: .; d_gene: .; CDR3aa: CASIRDSNQPQHF; CDR3nt: TGTGCCAGCATCAGGGATAGCAATCAGCCCCAGCATTTT
v_gene: TRBV9; j_gene: TRBJ2-3; abundance: .; d_gene: TRBD2; CDR3aa: CASSPLGLAADTQYF; CDR3nt: TGTGCCAGCAGCCCCTTGGGACTAGCGGCAGATACGCAGTATTTT
v_gene: TRBV19; j_gene: TRBJ1-5; abundance: .; d_gene: .; CDR3aa: CASSILRGRNQPQHF; CDR3nt: TGTGCCAGTAGTATACTTAGGGGACGGAATCAGCCCCAGCATTTT
v_gene: TRBV18; j_gene: TRBJ2-3; abundance: .; d_gene: TRBD2; CDR3aa: CASSPPTSGRVLDTQYF; CDR3nt: TGTGCCAGCTCCCCTCCGACTAGCGGGAGAGTATTGGATACGCAGTATTTT
v_gene: TRBV28; j_gene: TRBJ2-3; abundance: .; d_gene: .; CDR3aa: CASSLNGPTDTQYF; CDR3nt: TGTGCCAGCAGTTTGAACGGGCCCACAGATACGCAGTATTTT
v_gene: TRBV6-5; j_gene: TRBJ2-1; abundance: .; d_gene: .; CDR3aa: CASTSRGYNEQFF; CDR3nt: TGTGCCAGCACTTCCAGGGGCTACAATGAGCAGTTCTTC
v_gene: TRBV7-3; j_gene: TRBJ2-1; abundance: .; d_gene: TRBD2; CDR3aa: CASSLGTSRTNEQFF; CDR3nt: TGTGCCAGCAGCCTAGGGACTAGCCGAACAAATGAGCAGTTCTTC
v_gene: TRBV18; j_gene: TRBJ2-6; abundance: .; d_gene: .; CDR3aa: CASSSGTGANVLTF; CDR3nt: TGTGCCAGCTCATCCGGGACTGGGGCCAACGTCCTGACTTTC
v_gene: TRBV9; j_gene: TRBJ2-2; abundance: .; d_gene: .; CDR3aa: CASSVRESLERSGELFF; CDR3nt: TGTGCCAGCAGCGTGAGGGAGAGCCTGGAAAGGTCTGGGGAGCTGTTTTTT
v_gene: TRBV7-8; j_gene: TRBJ2-1; abundance: once; d_gene: .; CDR3aa: CASSLVISRNEQFF; CDR3nt: TGTGCCAGCAGCTTAGTGATTAGTAGGAATGAGCAGTTCTTC
v_gene: TRBV28; j_gene: TRBJ2-7; abundance: .; d_gene: TRBD1; CDR3aa: CASSPGTGYAYEQYF; CDR3nt: TGTGCCAGCAGTCCCGGGACAGGCTACGCCTACGAGCAGTACTTC
v_gene: TRBV4-2; j_gene: TRBJ2-7; abundance: .; d_gene: .; CDR3aa: CASSQAPSGAMSSYEQYF; CDR3nt: TGTGCCAGCAGCCAAGCCCCCTCAGGGGCTATGAGCTCCTACGAGCAGTACTTC
v_gene: TRBV28; j_gene: TRBJ1-1; abundance: .; d_gene: .; CDR3aa: CASSSWRERSSEAFF; CDR3nt: TGTGCCAGCAGTTCGTGGAGAGAGAGGAGCAGTGAAGCTTTCTTT
v_gene: TRBV5-1; j_gene: TRBJ2-7; abundance: .; d_gene: .; CDR3aa: CASSLVTTAARFNEQYF; CDR3nt: TGCGCCAGCAGCTTGGTTACGACAGCCGCTCGGTTCAACGAGCAGTACTTC
v_gene: TRBV7-9; j_gene: TRBJ2-1; abundance: .; d_gene: TRBD2; CDR3aa: CASSQSGGDNEQFF; CDR3nt: TGTGCCAGCAGTCAGAGCGGGGGGGACAATGAGCAGTTCTTC
v_gene: TRBV6-1; j_gene: TRBJ2-1; abundance: .; d_gene: TRBD2; CDR3aa: CASEWGGGEQFF; CDR3nt: TGTGCCAGCGAATGGGGGGGAGGGGAGCAGTTCTTC
v_gene: TRBV25-1; j_gene: TRBJ2-2; abundance: .; d_gene: .; CDR3aa: CASSGRGDTGELFF; CDR3nt: TGTGCCAGCAGTGGCAGGGGTGACACCGGGGAGCTGTTTTTT
v_gene: TRBV11-1; j_gene: TRBJ1-1; abundance: once; d_gene: .; CDR3aa: CASSLFAGNTEAFF; CDR3nt: TGTGCCAGCAGCTTATTTGCGGGGAACACTGAAGCTTTCTTT
v_gene: TRBV4-1; j_gene: TRBJ2-4; abundance: .; d_gene: .; CDR3aa: CASSQDLGGWNIQYF; CDR3nt: TGCGCCAGCAGCCAAGATCTGGGGGGATGGAACATTCAGTACTTC
v_gene: TRBV7-2; j_gene: TRBJ2-7; abundance: .; d_gene: .; CDR3aa: CASSLAGAAGEQYF; CDR3nt: TGTGCCAGCAGCTTAGCGGGGGCAGCGGGAGAGCAGTACTTC
v_gene: TRBV7-9; j_gene: TRBJ2-5; abundance: .; d_gene: TRBD2; CDR3aa: CASSAPTSIQETQYF; CDR3nt: TGTGCCAGCAGCGCCCCGACTAGCATTCAAGAGACCCAGTACTTC
v_gene: TRBV2; j_gene: TRBJ1-5; abundance: .; d_gene: .; CDR3aa: CASSSRFLNQPQHF; CDR3nt: TGTGCCAGCAGCTCTCGATTTCTAAATCAGCCCCAGCATTTT
v_gene: TRBV5-4; j_gene: TRBJ2-1; abundance: .; d_gene: .; CDR3aa: CASSLLGGREQFF; CDR3nt: TGTGCCAGCAGCCTTCTTGGGGGAAGGGAGCAGTTCTTC